The entry below gives a single T cell receptor beta chain sequence along with its context. The antigen is unknown. Other DNA sequences within the sample encode an identical CDR3. Trimming stripped 3 bases from V and 3 bases from J, with 8 bases between. The CDR3 has 13 amino acids. This specimen comes from a study of brain T cells in children with intractable seizures. General study findings and limits: Absence of clones before surgery may stem from lower sequencing depth. Viral specificity was inferred only from CDR3 similarity; HCMV serostatus was unknown.

Sequenced by immunoSEQ multiplex PCR; TCRdb stores in-frame clones only, minus some. Of a few hundred thousand clones in the sample, approximately 93% were seen once. The time point: blood from clinic visit 5 months post-surgery; TSC patient then seizure free. Surgery cases with the highest brain T cell transcript signatures were chosen for sequencing. Pre-surgery treatment included at least one anti-epileptic drug. This sequence originates from a boy younger than two with tuberous sclerosis and intractable seizures. V gene TRBV12-3 or TRBV12-4 combines with J gene TRBJ1-1; D unresolved. The sample in question was peripheral blood, obtained about 5 months after surgery. CDR3 nucleotides: TGTGCCAGCAGTTTGTTGGGTGACACTGAAGCTTTCTTT. Protein sequence: CASSLLGDTEAFF.